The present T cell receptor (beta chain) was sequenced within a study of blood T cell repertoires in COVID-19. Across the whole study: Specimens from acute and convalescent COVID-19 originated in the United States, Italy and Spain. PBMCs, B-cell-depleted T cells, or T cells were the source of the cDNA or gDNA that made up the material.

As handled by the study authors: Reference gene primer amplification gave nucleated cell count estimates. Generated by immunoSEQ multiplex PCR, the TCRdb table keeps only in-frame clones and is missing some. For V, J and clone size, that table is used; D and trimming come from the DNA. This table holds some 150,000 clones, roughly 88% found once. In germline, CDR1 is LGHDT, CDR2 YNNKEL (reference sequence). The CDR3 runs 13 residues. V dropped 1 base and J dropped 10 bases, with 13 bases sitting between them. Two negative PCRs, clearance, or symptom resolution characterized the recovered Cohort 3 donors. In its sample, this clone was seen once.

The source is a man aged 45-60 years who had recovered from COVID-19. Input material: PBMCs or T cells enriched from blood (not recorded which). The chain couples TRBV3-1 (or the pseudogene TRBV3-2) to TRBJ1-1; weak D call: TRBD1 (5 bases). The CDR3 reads CASSQAGEFGAFF. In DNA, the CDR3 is TGTGCCAGCAGCCAAGCGGGGGAATTCGGAGCTTTCTTT.